These T cell receptor beta chains were read from a single sample in a study of cytomegalovirus exposure and HLA in healthy donors. Clones were read by immunoSEQ multiplex PCR, and TCRdb kept only the in-frame ones, dropping some. Of about 120,000 clones in the sample, 50% to 70% are singletons; the top ten hold just under 9.5%. Sequenced: PBMCs. Source of these receptors: a middle-aged woman in good health and CMV-seropositive. Each CDR3 is given with its conserved first and last residue. Each record gives: CDR3 length, D gene, J gene, V gene, clone size, CDR3 DNA, CDR3 protein. A D gene is named only where the DNA matches it firmly. Size is omitted from some rows. Given values are once, few, many or a class for expanded clones.

cdr3_length: 18
d_call: TRBD2
j_call: TRBJ2-7
v_call: TRBV27
clone_size: NA
cdr3_nt: TGTGCCAGCAGAATTTCGACTAGCGGGAGGGCCTTGGGGTACGAGCAGTACTTC
cdr3_aa: CASRISTSGRALGYEQYF

cdr3_length: 16
d_call: NA
j_call: TRBJ1-3
v_call: TRBV7-2
clone_size: NA
cdr3_nt: TGTGCCAGCAGCTTAGCGAGGACAGAGTCTGGAAACACCATATATTTT
cdr3_aa: CASSLARTESGNTIYF

cdr3_length: 13
d_call: TRBD2
j_call: TRBJ2-1
v_call: TRBV14
clone_size: NA
cdr3_nt: TGTGCCAGCAGCCAGGGACTAGACAATGAGCAGTTCTTC
cdr3_aa: CASSQGLDNEQFF

cdr3_length: 14
d_call: TRBD2
j_call: TRBJ2-1
v_call: TRBV5-1
clone_size: NA
cdr3_nt: TGCGCCAGCAGCTTGGCGGGGACTAGCGGAGAGCAGTTCTTC
cdr3_aa: CASSLAGTSGEQFF

cdr3_length: 14
d_call: NA
j_call: TRBJ2-1
v_call: TRBV19
clone_size: NA
cdr3_nt: TGTGCCAGTACCGTATACCCGGGGGACTGGGAGCAGTTCTTC
cdr3_aa: CASTVYPGDWEQFF

cdr3_length: 14
d_call: TRBD2
j_call: TRBJ2-7
v_call: TRBV6-5
clone_size: few
cdr3_nt: TGTGCCAGCAGGGTACTAGCGGGCTCCTACGAGCAGTACTTC
cdr3_aa: CASRVLAGSYEQYF

cdr3_length: 15
d_call: TRBD2
j_call: TRBJ2-2
v_call: TRBV29-1
clone_size: NA
cdr3_nt: TGCAGCGTTGAAGGCGGGAGATCTGACACCGGGGAGCTGTTTTTT
cdr3_aa: CSVEGGRSDTGELFF

cdr3_length: 18
d_call: TRBD2
j_call: TRBJ2-3
v_call: TRBV30
clone_size: NA
cdr3_nt: TGTGCCTGGAGTGGAGCGTGGGAGGGCCCTCAAAGCACAGATACGCAGTATTTT
cdr3_aa: CAWSGAWEGPQSTDTQYF

cdr3_length: 15
d_call: TRBD1
j_call: TRBJ1-1
v_call: TRBV11-2
clone_size: NA
cdr3_nt: TGTGCCAGCAGCCCCCGACAGGGGCTGAACACTGAAGCTTTCTTT
cdr3_aa: CASSPRQGLNTEAFF

cdr3_length: 14
d_call: TRBD2
j_call: TRBJ2-1
v_call: TRBV30
clone_size: NA
cdr3_nt: TGTGCCTGGAGCGGTGGACTAGCGTACAATGAGCAGTTCTTC
cdr3_aa: CAWSGGLAYNEQFF

cdr3_length: 14
d_call: TRBD1
j_call: TRBJ2-7
v_call: TRBV7-3
clone_size: NA
cdr3_nt: TGTGCCAGCAGCTTAACGGGACAGCCTGACGAGCAGTACTTC
cdr3_aa: CASSLTGQPDEQYF

cdr3_length: 16
d_call: NA
j_call: TRBJ1-3
v_call: TRBV7-9
clone_size: NA
cdr3_nt: TGTGCCAGCAGCTTATTCCTCAGACACTCCAGAAACACCATATATTTT
cdr3_aa: CASSLFLRHSRNTIYF

cdr3_length: 15
d_call: TRBD2
j_call: TRBJ2-1
v_call: TRBV19
clone_size: NA
cdr3_nt: TGTGCCAGTAGCCTGGGCGGGAGCTCCTACAATGAGCAGTTCTTC
cdr3_aa: CASSLGGSSYNEQFF